The rows below give T cell receptor beta chains drawn from one sample of a study of blood T cells in healthy people across ages. TCRdb re-analysed the 5' RACE reads in MiXCR, keeping a single row per CDR3 protein. The sample lists fewer than 1.5 million distinct CDR3 sequences; roughly 40% were seen once. The sequenced sample consisted of blood. These receptor sequences come from a woman aged 18-30 years in good health. CDR3s include the opening cysteine and the closing phenylalanine or tryptophan. A D gene is named only where the DNA matches it firmly. Size is omitted from some rows. Given values are once, few, many or a class for expanded clones.

TRBJ2-7 | 16 | . | . | TRBV4-1 | TGCACCAGCAGCCTGATCCCGTCAGGTAGCTCCTACGAGCAGTACTTC | CTSSLIPSGSSYEQYF
TRBJ2-1 | 16 | TRBD2 | few | TRBV24-1 | TGTGCCACCAGTCAGGCTAGCGGGAGCTCCTACAATGAGCAGTTCTTC | CATSQASGSSYNEQFF
TRBJ2-1 | 19 | TRBD2 | few | TRBV4-1 | TGCGCCAGCAGCCACACGCTGCTAGCGGGGGGAACTGCCGCCAATGAGCAGTTCTTC | CASSHTLLAGGTAANEQFF
TRBJ2-7 | 17 | TRBD1 | . | TRBV27 | TGTGCCAGCAGTCCCTCGACAGGGGGCTTCAGAACCTACGAGCGGTACTTC | CASSPSTGGFRTYERYF
TRBJ2-4 | 13 | TRBD1 | many | TRBV7-2 | TGTGCCAGCAGCTCGGGACAGGGAAACATTCAGTACTTC | CASSSGQGNIQYF
TRBJ2-7 | 17 | TRBD1 | . | TRBV30 | TGTGCCTGGAGCGATTACTCCGGGACAGGTGTCTCTTACGAGCAGTACTTC | CAWSDYSGTGVSYEQYF
TRBJ2-1 | 14 | TRBD2 | . | TRBV6-1 | TGTGCCAGCGGCCGGACTAGCGAGATCAGTGAGCAGTTCTTC | CASGRTSEISEQFF
TRBJ1-2 | 14 | . | . | TRBV6-4 | TGTGCCAGCAGTGACGCGAACGAGGGGAATGGCTACACCTTC | CASSDANEGNGYTF
TRBJ2-7 | 14 | . | . | TRBV5-1 | TGCGCCAGCAGCCTCGGGCCGAACAGCAACGAGCAGTACTTC | CASSLGPNSNEQYF
TRBJ1-5 | 16 | . | . | TRBV30 | TGTGCCTGGAGTGTACAGGGCTCATATAGCAATCAGCCCCAGCATTTT | CAWSVQGSYSNQPQHF
TRBJ2-1 | 14 | TRBD1 | few | TRBV5-1 | TGCGCCAGCGGCAGACAGGGGATGGGCAATGAGCAGTTCTTC | CASGRQGMGNEQFF
TRBJ1-1 | 18 | . | few | TRBV7-9 | TGTGCCAGCAGCTTAGTTAGTCCAGGGAGGATGTGGAACACTGAAGCTTTCTTT | CASSLVSPGRMWNTEAFF
TRBJ2-3 | 14 | TRBD2 | few | TRBV29-1 | TGCAGCACCCTCACTAGCGGGGTCACAGATACGCAGTATTTT | CSTLTSGVTDTQYF
TRBJ1-2 | 16 | TRBD1 | . | TRBV5-1 | TGCGCCAGCAGCCAGGGACAGGGGACTTCCCCCTATGGCTACACCTTC | CASSQGQGTSPYGYTF
TRBJ2-3 | 16 | TRBD2 | once | TRBV6-5 | TGTGCCAGCAGTTACTCGAGTAGCGGGCCCTTGGATACGCAGTATTTT | CASSYSSSGPLDTQYF
TRBJ1-6 | 14 | TRBD1 | . | TRBV20-1 | TGCAGTGCTCCCGGGACAGGGCCCAATTCACCCCTCCACTTT | CSAPGTGPNSPLHF
TRBJ2-7 | 14 | . | . | TRBV27 | TGTGCCAGTCCATTCCGGGACCGCCGAGAGGGGCAGTACTTC | CASPFRDRREGQYF
TRBJ2-7 | 17 | TRBD2 | . | TRBV3-1 | TGTGCCAGCAGCCAAGCGGTACTAGCGGGAGGGCGCCACGAGCAGTACTTC | CASSQAVLAGGRHEQYF
TRBJ2-7 | 15 | TRBD2 | few | TRBV7-2 | TGTGCCAGCAGCTTAGATACCGGGACTAGCGGCAGGCAGTACTTC | CASSLDTGTSGRQYF
TRBJ1-5 | 16 | TRBD1 | . | TRBV13 | TGTGCCAGCAGGATTGGTGGGACAGGGGTCAATCAGCCCCAGCATTTT | CASRIGGTGVNQPQHF
TRBJ2-7 | 15 | TRBD1 | few | TRBV6-1 | TGTGCCAGCACCCAGGGACAGATGAGCTACTACGAGCAGTACTTC | CASTQGQMSYYEQYF
TRBJ1-3 | 18 | . | few | TRBV6-5 | TGTGCCAGCAGTTACTGGGGTTATGAGGAATCGCGTGGAAACACCATATATTTT | CASSYWGYEESRGNTIYF
TRBJ2-7 | 14 | TRBD2 | . | TRBV20-1 | TGCAGTGCCCGACTAGCGGGGGGGTTGAGCGAGCAGTACTTC | CSARLAGGLSEQYF
TRBJ1-1 | 13 | TRBD1 | . | TRBV3-1 | TGTGCCAGCAGCCACGCTCCCGGGACAGGGGCTTTCTTT | CASSHAPGTGAFF
TRBJ2-3 | 14 | . | few | TRBV7-2 | TGTGCCAGCAGCCCACGGACAGTTACAGATACGCAGTATTTT | CASSPRTVTDTQYF
TRBJ2-2 | 12 | . | few | TRBV24-1 | TGTGCCACCAGTGATTGGGGCGGGGAGCTGTTTTTT | CATSDWGGELFF
TRBJ2-5 | 15 | . | few | TRBV11-2 | TGTGCCAGCAGCCTGTTTGCCGCCTCGGTGGAGACCCAGTACTTC | CASSLFAASVETQYF
TRBJ2-7 | 16 | TRBD2 | few | TRBV4-2 | TGTGCCAGCAGCCAAGAGTTGAGCGGGAGGTCCTACGAGCAGTACTTC | CASSQELSGRSYEQYF
TRBJ2-1 | 13 | . | . | TRBV5-1 | TGCGCCAGCAGCCCCGGGGGGACACAGGAGCAGTTCTTC | CASSPGGTQEQFF
TRBJ2-1 | 13 | TRBD1 | few | TRBV20-1 | TGCAGTGCTAGGGACAGGTTAAACAATGAGCAGTTCTTC | CSARDRLNNEQFF
TRBJ2-5 | 15 | . | . | TRBV7-7 | TGTGCCAGCAGCTCCGAGGTACTAAGTGGGGAGACCCAGTACTTC | CASSSEVLSGETQYF
TRBJ2-7 | 15 | TRBD2 | . | TRBV6-5 | TGTGCCAGCAGTTACCGCGGCGGGGGGGCGTACGAGCAGTACTTC | CASSYRGGGAYEQYF
TRBJ2-1 | 14 | TRBD2 | . | TRBV5-4 | TGTGCCAGCAGCTACGGGAGGGACTACAATGAGCAGTTCTTC | CASSYGRDYNEQFF
TRBJ2-7 | 15 | . | . | TRBV6-5 | TGTGCCAGCAGTTACGGCTTACCAGGGGTACGCGAGCAGTACTTC | CASSYGLPGVREQYF
TRBJ2-7 | 16 | TRBD2 | . | TRBV4-1 | TGCGCCAGCAGACCCGCGGTTGGGAGGGACCGCTATGAGCAGTACTTC | CASRPAVGRDRYEQYF
TRBJ2-1 | 16 | . | . | TRBV6-6 | TGTGCCAGCAGTTACTCGGCGGCGGGCTCCTACAATGAGCAGTTCTTC | CASSYSAAGSYNEQFF
TRBJ2-2 | 13 | . | . | TRBV29-1 | TGCAGCGTTGAAGATTTCAGCACCGGGGAGCTGTTTTTT | CSVEDFSTGELFF
TRBJ2-3 | 15 | TRBD2 | . | TRBV24-1 | TGTGCCACCAGTACCGCGGGGGTTGGCACAGATACGCAGTATTTT | CATSTAGVGTDTQYF
TRBJ1-2 | 15 | . | . | TRBV28 | TGTGCCAGCAGTTCACAGGGTGGGGCTAACTATGGCTACACCTTC | CASSSQGGANYGYTF
TRBJ1-1 | 15 | . | . | TRBV10-3 | TGTGCCATCAGTGACCCCCGTCCCGACAACACTGAAGCTTTCTTT | CAISDPRPDNTEAFF
TRBJ1-4 | 14 | TRBD1 | . | TRBV29-1 | TGCAGCGTTAGGTTGGGGACAGGATCTGAAAAACTGTTTTTT | CSVRLGTGSEKLFF
TRBJ1-5 | 12 | . | . | TRBV6-6 | TGTGCCAGCAGTCGGGGGTCCCAGCCCCAGCATTTT | CASSRGSQPQHF
TRBJ2-5 | 14 | TRBD1 | few | TRBV20-1 | TGCAGTGCTAGAACAGGGGGAGCTGGAGAGACCCAGTACTTC | CSARTGGAGETQYF
TRBJ2-1 | 15 | TRBD2 | . | TRBV7-7 | TGTGCCAGCAGCCCCAAGCGACTAGCGAACAATGAGCAGTTCTTC | CASSPKRLANNEQFF
TRBJ1-4 | 14 | . | . | TRBV28 | TGTGCCAGCAGCTCAGGGGTGGAATCCGAAAAACTGTTTTTT | CASSSGVESEKLFF
TRBJ2-2 | 13 | . | . | TRBV2 | TGTGCCAGCAAGGCGACAAACACCGGGGAGCTGTTTTTT | CASKATNTGELFF
TRBJ1-2 | 14 | . | . | TRBV30 | TGTGCCTGGAGTGTGGGAGACAAGTGGGGTGGCTACACCTTC | CAWSVGDKWGGYTF
TRBJ1-2 | 11 | . | . | TRBV20-1 | TGCAGTGCCAGCGTCGAAAATGGCTACACCTTC | CSASVENGYTF
TRBJ1-5 | 14 | TRBD1 | . | TRBV5-1 | TGCGCCAGCAGCGTGGCAACAGGGGATCAGCCCCAGCATTTT | CASSVATGDQPQHF
TRBJ2-7 | 13 | . | few | TRBV6-1 | TGTGCCAGCCTAATATCGGCGCTATACGAGCAGTACTTC | CASLISALYEQYF
TRBJ1-1 | 15 | . | . | TRBV27 | TGTGCCAGCAGTCTTACAGGTATTTTGAACACTGAAGCTTTCTTT | CASSLTGILNTEAFF
TRBJ2-1 | 17 | TRBD2 | once | TRBV5-1 | TGCGCCAGCAGCCTCCTCGGACTAGCGGGAGCCTACAATGAGCAGTTCTTC | CASSLLGLAGAYNEQFF